Listed here is a single T cell receptor (beta chain). Germline lookup yields CDR1 SGHRS and CDR2 YFSETQ. V was trimmed by 4 bases and J by 1 base, leaving 12 bases between them. This CDR3 region has 15 residues. This entry comes from a study of control samples from healthy donors and cancer patients. Profiled with immunoSEQ multiplex PCR; TCRdb holds only in-frame clones, not every one. The table lists roughly 88,000 clones, around 92% of them singletons. This rearrangement joins TRBV5-1 to TRBJ1-3, with D unclear. The receptor was isolated from a man in his fifties or sixties in good health. Sequenced material: blood. DNA for the CDR3: TGCGCCAGCAGCCCAAGCGGCGGTTCTGGAAACACCATATATTTT. It codes for CASSPSGGSGNTIYF.